The 28 T cell receptor beta chains below all came from one sample that was sequenced in a study of graft-versus-host responses after intestinal transplantation. Only in-frame clones appear in the TCRdb table, and some are missing; sequencing was by immunoSEQ multiplex PCR. The sample has about 15,000 clones, roughly two fifths seen once; the top ten hold approximately 15%. The researchers put some 200,000 CFSE-labeled responder cells into plates with some 200,000 irradiated, violet-dye-labeled stimulator cells. Sequencing used alloreactive CD8+ T cells from a mixed lymphocyte reaction culture, obtained before intestinal transplant. The sample's subset: CFSE-low proliferating T cells sorted from roughly six-day pre-transplant mixed lymphocyte reaction (GvH or HvG direction). Source of these receptors: a human patient who received an intestinal transplant.

V usage is TRBV27 and J usage is TRBJ2-7; tentatively, D is TRBD2 (6 bases). CDR1 and CDR2 from the germline V gene are MNHEY and SMNVEV (reference sequence). V gave up 1 base and J gave up 4 bases, with 14 bases separating them. This CDR3 spans 15 amino acids. This CDR3 reads CASSLYPGGGYEQYF. The DNA for the CDR3 is TGTGCCAGCAGTTTATATCCCGGGGGAGGATACGAGCAGTACTTC.

The CDR3 region is CASSIGGTGELFF. CDR3 coding DNA: TGTGCCAGTAGTATCGGGGGCACCGGGGAGCTGTTTTTT. J is TRBJ2-2 and V is TRBV19, with D possibly being TRBD2 (6 bases). The CDR3 is made up of 13 amino acids. V lost 3 bases and J 4 bases, leaving 6 bases between the germline ends. CDR1 and CDR2 from the germline V gene are LNHDA and SQIVND (reference sequence).

V and J are TRBV7-9 and TRBJ2-1; possible D gene TRBD2, 6 bases. Trimming took off 7 bases at V and 2 bases at J, with 18 bases between the two ends. Per germline, CDR1 SEHNR and CDR2 FQNEAQ (reference sequence). The CDR3 has 16 amino acids. The chain's CDR3 is CASNPPLARAYNEQFF. CDR3 DNA sequence: TGTGCCAGCAACCCTCCCCTAGCGAGGGCCTACAATGAGCAGTTCTTC.

CDR3 in amino acids: CASSLGRTGIGYTF. The CDR3 DNA reads as TGTGCCAGCAGTTTAGGTAGGACAGGGATCGGCTACACCTTC. This chain links TRBV28 with TRBJ1-2; 8 bases are shared with TRBD1. With V trimmed by 2 bases and J by 8 bases, 7 bases remained unmatched. Germline V CDR1 and CDR2: MDHEN, SYDVKM. The CDR3 contains 14 residues.

This clone has more than one count but fewer than ten. V and J are TRBV6-5 and TRBJ1-1; D not certain. The CDR3 covers 11 residues. With 8 bases removed from V and 6 bases from J, the gap between germline ends came to 10 bases. The germline gives CDR1 MNHEY, CDR2 SVGAGI. CDR3 in DNA: TGTGCCAGCGGCGACTGGCCTGAAGCTTTCTTT. Translation gives CASGDWPEAFF.

This sequence joins TRBV9 and TRBJ2-7; TRBD1 is a possible D gene (6 bases). The CDR3 runs to 14 residues. CDR1 and CDR2 (germline): SGDLS, YYNGEE. The ends were cut back, 2 bases at V and 0 bases at J, with 9 bases in the middle. In nucleotides, the CDR3 is TGTGCCAGCAGCGTTGGACAGAGCTCCTACGAGCAGTACTTC. It is translated as CASSVGQSSYEQYF.

The rearrangement joins TRBV28 to TRBJ2-5, with D perhaps TRBD2 (6 bases). Germline lookup yields CDR1 MDHEN and CDR2 SYDVKM. The V and J ends lost 6 bases and 5 bases respectively, with 13 bases between them. The CDR3 consists of 13 residues. As DNA, the CDR3 is TGTGCCAGCAGCACGGGACTTATGGAGACCCAGTACTTC. Its translation: CASSTGLMETQYF.

The CDR3 is CASSTPGISYEQYF. In nucleotides, the CDR3 is TGTGCCAGCAGCACACCGGGAATCTCCTACGAGCAGTACTTC. V and J are TRBV11-2 and TRBJ2-7; TRBD2 might be the D (5 bases). V was clipped by 5 bases and J by 0 bases, with 11 bases between them. The germline CDR1 and CDR2 sequences are SGHAT and FQNNGV. This CDR3 spans 14 amino acids.

This chain uses TRBV6-5 with TRBJ2-5; TRBD2 matches 10 bases. Per germline, CDR1 MNHEY and CDR2 SVGAGI. The CDR3 is made up of 14 amino acids. The trim removed 6 bases at V and 9 bases at J, leaving 10 bases unmatched. CDR3: CASSSGGGIMAQYF. CDR3 nucleotide sequence: TGTGCCAGCAGCAGCGGGGGGGGGATAATGGCCCAGTACTTC.

V gene TRBV6-5 combines with J gene TRBJ2-7; TRBD1 agrees at 11 bases. Germline V gene sequence: CDR1 MNHEY, CDR2 SVGAGI. The CDR3 covers 14 residues. J lost 2 bases, V lost 5 bases, and 2 bases had no gene match. The CDR3 is CASSEGQGAYEQYF. The CDR3 bases are TGTGCCAGCAGTGAGGGACAGGGGGCCTACGAGCAGTACTTC.

CDR3 sequence (DNA): TGTGCCAGCAGCCCCCCGGGACAGGGAGGGACTGAAGCTTTCTTT. Amino acid sequence: CASSPPGQGGTEAFF. The chain joins TRBV7-6 to TRBJ1-1; 9 nucleotides align to TRBD1. Germline CDR1 is SGHVS and CDR2 is FNYEAQ. CDR3 length equals 15 residues. Germline trimming cut 5 bases from V and 5 bases from J; bases unmatched to any gene: 9.

The chain has TRBV10-1 and TRBJ2-1; D is unclear. Germline V lookup: CDR1 WNHNN, CDR2 SYGVQD (reference sequence). This CDR3 has 14 residues. V lost 2 bases and J 8 bases, leaving 13 bases between the germline ends. CDR3 region: CASSEGPQSDEQFF. In DNA, the CDR3 is TGCGCCAGCAGTGAGGGCCCCCAGTCCGATGAGCAGTTCTTC.

This clone was seen a few times. The chain joins TRBV4-1 to TRBJ1-5; unclear D gene. V lost 2 bases to trimming and J lost 2 bases, with 10 bases between them. Germline V gene lookup returns CDR1 MGHRA and CDR2 YSYEKL. The CDR3 has 15 amino acids. The CDR3 DNA reads TGCGCCAGCAGCCAAAGCCCCCATGGCAATCAGCCCCAGCATTTT. Its protein is CASSQSPHGNQPQHF.

Turning to this clone: The same CDR3 can be traced to other DNA sequences in this sample. J is TRBJ2-7 and V is TRBV6-1; 7 bases agree with TRBD1. V lost 6 bases, J lost 4 bases, and 6 bases stayed unmatched. CDR3 length: 13 residues. Germline V gene lookup returns CDR1 MNHNS and CDR2 SASEGT. This chain's CDR3 is CASSHRGPYEQYF. CDR3 bases: TGTGCCAGCAGCCACAGGGGTCCTTACGAGCAGTACTTC.

This chain links TRBV5-4 with TRBJ1-2, with TRBD1 as a possible D gene (5 bases). The germline gives CDR1 SGHNT, CDR2 YYREEE (reference sequence). The CDR3 is made up of 13 amino acids. V gave up 4 bases and J gave up 2 bases, with 9 bases separating them. The CDR3 DNA is TGTGCCAGCAGCCCCGACAGCAACTATGGCTACACCTTC. Translated: CASSPDSNYGYTF. The variable domain in full, with the rest retrieved from reference TRBV5-4 and TRBJ1-2, is ETGVTQSPTHLIKTRGQQVTLRCSSQSGHNTVSWYQQALGQGPQFIFQYYREEENGRGNFPPRFSGLQFPNYSSELNVNALELDDSALYLCASSPDSNYGYTFGSGTRLTVV.

The V and J genes are TRBV7-2 and TRBJ2-7; D perhaps matches TRBD1 (6 bases). Germline V CDR1 and CDR2: SGHTA, FQGNSA. With 1 base removed from V and 6 bases from J, the gap between germline ends came to 10 bases. The CDR3 length is 13 residues. CDR3: CASSLEQGGEQYF. The CDR3, as DNA: TGTGCCAGCAGCTTAGAACAGGGTGGCGAGCAGTACTTC.

The table lists this clone with a few counts. The gene calls are TRBV6-1 and TRBJ2-1; D gene unclear. Germline CDR1 reads MNHNS; CDR2 reads SASEGT. V lost 8 bases, J lost 0 bases, and 8 bases lay in between. The CDR3 sequence is 13 residues long. The CDR3 DNA follows: TGTGCCAGCTCTCCCTTCTCCTACAATGAGCAGTTCTTC. Residues: CASSPFSYNEQFF.

The chain is built from TRBV18 and TRBJ2-5; D perhaps matches TRBD2 (5 bases). The CDR3 length is 17 residues. Germline V gene lookup returns CDR1 KGHSH and CDR2 LQKENI. V gave up 4 bases and J gave up 5 bases, with 23 bases separating them. The CDR3 loop reads CASSLHPGSTPQETQYF. The CDR3 DNA is TGTGCCAGCTCACTCCATCCGGGATCCACACCTCAGGAGACCCAGTACTTC.

This chain uses TRBV4-2 with TRBJ2-7; a possible D gene is TRBD1 (5 bases). V gave up 1 base and J gave up 1 base, with 8 bases separating them. The germline V gene encodes CDR1 LGHNA and CDR2 YNFKEQ. The CDR3 length is 14 residues. CDR3 protein: CASSQVKGSYEQYF. As DNA, the CDR3 is TGTGCCAGCAGCCAAGTCAAGGGGTCCTACGAGCAGTACTTC.

This clone appeared a few times. The rearrangement uses TRBV7-6 and TRBJ2-1; 11 positions match TRBD2. The CDR3 sequence is 18 residues long. Trimming cost V 2 bases and J 0 bases; bases outside gene matches: 6. CDR1 and CDR2 from the germline V gene are SGHVS and FNYEAQ. The CDR3: CASSLLAGGTSSYNEQFF. In DNA, the CDR3 is TGTGCCAGCAGCTTACTAGCGGGAGGAACGAGCTCCTACAATGAGCAGTTCTTC.

This chain joins TRBV5-5 and TRBJ2-1, with TRBD2 identical over 10 bases. CDR3 length: 17 residues. Germline V gene lookup returns CDR1 SGHKS and CDR2 YYEKEE (reference sequence). Trimming cost V 1 base and J 0 bases; bases outside gene matches: 4. This CDR3 is CASSLSGLAISYNEQFF. The CDR3 coding sequence is TGTGCCAGCAGCTTGTCGGGACTAGCGATCTCCTACAATGAGCAGTTCTTC.

The genes are TRBV6-1 and TRBJ2-1; 7 positions match TRBD2. This CDR3 is built from 15 residues. Unmatched junction bases numbered 13, after V lost 6 bases and J lost 8 bases. Germline values: CDR1 MNHNS, CDR2 SASEGT. CDR3 loop: CASSLFGGRDDEQFF. Written as DNA, the CDR3 is TGTGCCAGCAGCCTCTTTGGTGGGAGGGATGATGAGCAGTTCTTC.

In this sample, this clone turned up a few times. The CDR3 nucleotides read TGTGCCATCAGTTCCGGGACAAACACCGGGGAGCTGTTTTTT. Translating it yields CAISSGTNTGELFF. The gene calls are TRBV10-3 and TRBJ2-2, with a tentative D call TRBD1 (6 bases). V gave up 5 bases and J gave up 2 bases, with 9 bases separating them. Germline V gives CDR1 ENHRY, CDR2 SYGVKD. CDR3 size: 14 residues.

This clone was seen a handful of times. V usage is TRBV30 and J usage is TRBJ2-1; TRBD2 agrees at 12 bases. The CDR3 spans 14 residues. V shed 4 bases, J shed 8 bases, and the junction held 6 bases outside the gene matches. CDR1 GTSNPN and CDR2 SVGIG come from the germline V gene (reference sequence). The CDR3 protein is CAWTSGGAADEQFF. CDR3 bases: TGTGCCTGGACTAGCGGGGGGGCCGCGGATGAGCAGTTCTTC.

J is TRBJ1-2 and V is TRBV5-5; TRBD1 is a possible D gene (5 bases). The CDR3 has 13 residues. Germline V lookup: CDR1 SGHKS, CDR2 YYEKEE (reference sequence). Trimming pared 7 bases from V and 5 bases from J, leaving 15 bases between. Here the CDR3 DNA reads TGTGCCAGCGCCGGGGGTGTCAGTTATGGCTACACCTTC. Translated: CASAGGVSYGYTF.

This chain uses TRBV11-2 with TRBJ1-3; 11 nucleotides agree with TRBD1. CDR3 length: 17 residues. Germline V gene sequence: CDR1 SGHAT, CDR2 FQNNGV. The V and J ends lost 0 bases and 7 bases, in that order; junction bases with no gene match: 8. This chain's CDR3 is CASSLDRDRGNLNTIYF. CDR3 in DNA: TGTGCCAGCAGCTTAGATCGGGACAGGGGGAATCTGAACACCATATATTTT.

Turning to this clone: At one end the junction does not follow the germline gene, possibly because of a read error. The rearrangement uses TRBV28 and TRBJ2-3; TRBD2 aligns across 10 bases. CDR1 and CDR2 from the germline V gene are MDHEN and SYDVKM. The CDR3 loop spans 16 amino acids. CDR3: CASSPQASGSRDTQYF. In DNA, the CDR3 is TGTGCCAGCAGTCCCCAGGCTAGCGGGAGCAGAGATACGCAGTATTTT.

This sequence joins TRBV7-9 and TRBJ2-5, with TRBD1 matching over 10 bases. Losses at the gene ends were 4 bases for V and 1 base for J; bases not matched to a gene: 6. The germline V gene has CDR1 SEHNR and CDR2 FQNEAQ (reference sequence). The length of the CDR3 is 16 residues. CDR3 loop: CASSSRTGGIQETQYF. Written as DNA, the CDR3 is TGTGCCAGCAGCTCGAGGACAGGGGGGATCCAAGAGACCCAGTACTTC.